Shown below are 7 T cell receptor beta chains from a single sample sequenced in a study of shared T cell receptors in the human thymus. The method was immunoSEQ multiplex PCR; TCRdb's version includes in-frame clones alone and lacks a portion of them. The table has 640,000 or so clones, 70% to 90% seen once. This same sample was also part of a study on human thymus T cells.

The specimen was thymocytes. The source is a boy under two years old with a congenital heart defect.

The rearrangement links TRBV6-5 to TRBJ2-3; 7 positions match TRBD1. The trim removed 0 bases at V and 7 bases at J, leaving 10 bases unmatched. The CDR3 runs 16 residues. Germline assignment: CDR1 MNHEY and CDR2 SVGAGI. DNA of the CDR3: TGTGCCAGCAGTTACTCGAAAGAAGGGGGCAGTAATACGCAGTATTTT. The encoded protein is CASSYSKEGGSNTQYF.

Note on this clone: The same CDR3 arises from other DNA sequences in this sample as well. The chain recombines TRBV20-1 with TRBJ1-4; no clear D gene. Germline CDR1 is DFQATT and CDR2 is SNEGSKA (reference sequence). The CDR3 runs to 11 residues. Trimming left V 3 bases short and J 8 bases short, with 7 bases between. In DNA form, the CDR3 reads TGCAGTGCTAGGAGCGGGGAAAAACTGTTTTTT. It is translated as CSARSGEKLFF.

To note about this clone: The junction departs from the called germline gene at one end, perhaps through a read error. Other nucleotide sequences in the sample specify the same CDR3. The V and J genes are TRBV18 and TRBJ2-7; 7 nucleotides line up with TRBD1. The CDR3 runs 17 residues. Germline CDR1 KGHSH, CDR2 LQKENI. CDR3 sequence: CASSLMRTGTESYEQYF. The DNA of the CDR3 is TGTGCCAGCTCACTCATGAGGACCGGGACAGAATCCTATGAGCAGTACTTC.

In this sample, this clone turned up once. This chain connects TRBV5-6 to TRBJ2-1; 13 nucleotides agree with TRBD2. Unmatched junction bases numbered 7, after V lost 4 bases and J lost 9 bases. Germline assignment: CDR1 SGHDT and CDR2 YYEEEE. CDR3 length: 15 amino acids. CDR3 loop: CASSAGTSGIGEQFF. In DNA, the CDR3 is TGTGCCAGCAGCGCCGGGACTAGCGGGATAGGTGAGCAGTTCTTC. Full variable domain (missing parts from reference TRBV5-6 and TRBJ2-1): DAGVTQSPTHLIKTRGQQVTLRCSPKSGHDTVSWYQQALGQGPQFIFQYYEEEERQRGNFPDRFSGHQFPNYSSELNVNALLLGDSALYLCASSAGTSGIGEQFFGPGTRLTVL.

With regard to this clone: Compared with germline, one end of the junction differs, possibly owing to a read error. This chain connects TRBV30 to TRBJ1-2; TRBD1 might be the D (6 bases). Germline V lookup: CDR1 GTSNPN, CDR2 SVGIG (reference sequence). The CDR3 has 17 residues. The CDR3 loop reads CAWLRASWGGANYGHTF. The CDR3 DNA reads as TGTGCCTGGCTTCGGGCTTCCTGGGGGGGGGCTAACTATGGCCACACCTTC.

The chain carries TRBV19 and TRBJ2-1, with a possible D match to TRBD2 (5 bases). The CDR3 contains 14 residues. Germline V gene sequence: CDR1 LNHDA, CDR2 SQIVND (reference sequence). Trimming shortened V by 5 bases and J by 7 bases, and 15 bases separated the two germline ends. This CDR3 is CASSLPLPGNEQFF. The CDR3 DNA sequence: TGTGCCAGTAGTCTTCCCCTACCGGGGAATGAGCAGTTCTTC.

The chain links TRBV7-2 to TRBJ2-7; possibly TRBD2 for D (6 bases). This CDR3 is built from 18 residues. Germline V gives CDR1 SGHTA, CDR2 FQGNSA. V lost 0 bases to trimming and J lost 4 bases, with 22 bases between them. The CDR3 loop reads CASSLAYPAGAGGYEQYF. The CDR3 DNA reads TGTGCCAGCAGCTTAGCTTACCCCGCCGGGGCAGGAGGGTACGAGCAGTACTTC. Full variable domain (outside the CDR3, taken from reference TRBV7-2 and TRBJ2-7): GAGVSQSPSNKVTEKGKDVELRCDPISGHTALYWYRQSLGQGLEFLIYFQGNSAPDKSGLPSDRFSAERTGGSVSTLTIQRTQQEDSAVYLCASSLAYPAGAGGYEQYFGPGTRLTVT.